This entry concerns a single TCR beta chain. Authors' data handling: Estimated nucleated cell counts came from reference gene primer amplification. Libraries were prepared by immunoSEQ multiplex PCR; TCRdb keeps only in-frame clonotypes and omits some of them. V and J calls plus clone size are reproduced from that table; the DNA served to infer D and trimming. The repertoire holds about 160,000 clones, approximately 83% seen once, with roughly 13% in the top ten. This specimen comes from a study of blood T cell repertoires in COVID-19. Study-level information: Sample material is recorded as cDNA or gDNA derived from T cells, B-cell-depleted T cells, or PBMCs.

The receptor was derived from a man aged 65 to 79 who had recovered from COVID-19. Specimen: peripheral blood.

Here the CDR3 DNA reads TGCGCCAGCAGCCTGTGGCAGGCGAACTATGGCTACACCTTC. It translates to CASSLWQANYGYTF. V gene TRBV5-1 combines with J gene TRBJ1-2; unclear D gene. With 4 bases removed from V and 2 bases from J, the gap between germline ends came to 12 bases. The CDR3 has 14 amino acids. CDR1 is SGHRS, CDR2 YFSETQ, per germline. Looking up the rest from reference TRBV5-1 and TRBJ1-2 gives the full variable domain: KAGVTQTPRYLIKTRGQQVTLSCSPISGHRSVSWYQQTPGQGLQFLFEYFSETQRNKGNFPGRFSGRQFSNSRSEMNVSTLELGDSALYLCASSLWQANYGYTFGSGTRLTVV.